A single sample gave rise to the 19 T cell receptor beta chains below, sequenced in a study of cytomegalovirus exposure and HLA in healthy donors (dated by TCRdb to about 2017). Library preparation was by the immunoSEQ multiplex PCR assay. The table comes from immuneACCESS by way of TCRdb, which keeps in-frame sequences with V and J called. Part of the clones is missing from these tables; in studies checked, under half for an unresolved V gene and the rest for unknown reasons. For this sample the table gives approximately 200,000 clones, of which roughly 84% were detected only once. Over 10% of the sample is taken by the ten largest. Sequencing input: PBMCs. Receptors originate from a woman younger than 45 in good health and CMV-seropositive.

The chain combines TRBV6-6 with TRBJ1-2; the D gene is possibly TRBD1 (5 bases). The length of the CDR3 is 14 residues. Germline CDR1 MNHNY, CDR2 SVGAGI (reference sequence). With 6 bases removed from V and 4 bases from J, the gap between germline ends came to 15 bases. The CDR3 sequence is CASSRVRDTYGYTF. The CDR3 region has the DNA TGTGCCAGCAGCCGAGTCAGGGATACCTATGGCTACACCTTC.

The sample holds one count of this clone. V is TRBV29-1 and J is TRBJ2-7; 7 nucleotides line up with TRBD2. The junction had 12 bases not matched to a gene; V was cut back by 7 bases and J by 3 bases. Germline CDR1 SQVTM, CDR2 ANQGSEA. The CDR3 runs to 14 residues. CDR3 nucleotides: TGCAGCGCCGGCTCCGACGGGGGGAACTACGAGCAGTACTTC. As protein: CSAGSDGGNYEQYF.

The DNA for the CDR3 is TGCGCCAGCAGCTTGGCCAGCGGGCTGTGGGAGACCCAGTACTTC. Residues: CASSLASGLWETQYF. This sequence joins TRBV5-1 and TRBJ2-5, with D possibly TRBD2 on 6 matching bases. The ends were cut back, 0 bases at V and 5 bases at J, with 14 bases in the middle. The CDR3 contains 15 residues. Looked up from germline, CDR1 is SGHRS and CDR2 is YFSETQ.

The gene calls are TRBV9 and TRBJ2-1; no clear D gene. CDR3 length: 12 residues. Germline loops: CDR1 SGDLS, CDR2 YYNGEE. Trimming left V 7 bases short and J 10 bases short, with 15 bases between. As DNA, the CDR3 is TGTGCCAGCGGAAGGTCCTGGCGGGAGCAGTTCTTC. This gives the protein CASGRSWREQFF.

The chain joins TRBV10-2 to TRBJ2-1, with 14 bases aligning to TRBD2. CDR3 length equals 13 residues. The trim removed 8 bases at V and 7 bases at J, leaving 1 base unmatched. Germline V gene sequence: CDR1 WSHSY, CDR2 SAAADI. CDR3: CASGTSGSNEQFF. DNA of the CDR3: TGCGCCAGCGGGACTAGCGGGAGTAATGAGCAGTTCTTC.

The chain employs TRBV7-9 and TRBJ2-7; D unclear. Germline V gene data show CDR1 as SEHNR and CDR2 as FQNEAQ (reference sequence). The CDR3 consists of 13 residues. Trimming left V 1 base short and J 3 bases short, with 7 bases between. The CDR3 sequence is CASSLGGGYEQYF. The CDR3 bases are TGTGCCAGCAGCTTAGGAGGCGGCTACGAGCAGTACTTC.

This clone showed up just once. The CDR3 region has the DNA TGCGCCAGCAGCGGAGGGAGGGACCCCTCAGAATACGAGCAGTACTTC. This codes for CASSGGRDPSEYEQYF. The chain has TRBV5-1 and TRBJ2-7, with TRBD2 identical over 7 bases. CDR1 is SGHRS, CDR2 YFSETQ, per germline. V shed 4 bases, J shed 4 bases, and the junction held 14 bases outside the gene matches. This CDR3 region has 16 residues.

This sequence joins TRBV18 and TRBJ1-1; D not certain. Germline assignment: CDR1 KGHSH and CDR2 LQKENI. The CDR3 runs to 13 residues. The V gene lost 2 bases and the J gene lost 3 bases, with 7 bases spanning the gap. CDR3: CASSPARDTEAFF. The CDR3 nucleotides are TGTGCCAGCTCACCAGCAAGAGACACTGAAGCTTTCTTT.

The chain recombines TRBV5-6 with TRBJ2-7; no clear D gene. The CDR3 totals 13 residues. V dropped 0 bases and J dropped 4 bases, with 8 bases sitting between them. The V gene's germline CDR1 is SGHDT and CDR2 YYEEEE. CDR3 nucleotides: TGTGCCAGCAGCTTGGCGGTAGTATACGAGCAGTACTTC. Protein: CASSLAVVYEQYF.

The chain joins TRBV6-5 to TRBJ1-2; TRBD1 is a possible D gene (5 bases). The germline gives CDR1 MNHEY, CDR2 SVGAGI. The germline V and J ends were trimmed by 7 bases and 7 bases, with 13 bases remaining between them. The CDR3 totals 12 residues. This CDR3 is CASTAFDSGYTF. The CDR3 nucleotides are TGTGCCAGCACGGCGTTCGACAGTGGCTACACCTTC.

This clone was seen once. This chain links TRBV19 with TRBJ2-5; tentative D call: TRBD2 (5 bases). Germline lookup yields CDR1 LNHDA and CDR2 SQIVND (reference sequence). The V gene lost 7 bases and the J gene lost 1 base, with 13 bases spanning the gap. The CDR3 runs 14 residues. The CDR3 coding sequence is TGTGCCAGTACTGGCGGGCTAGGCCAAGAGACCCAGTACTTC. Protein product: CASTGGLGQETQYF.

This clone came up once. The CDR3 coding sequence is TGTGCCACCAGCCGGGGACAGCTGAACACTGAAGCTTTCTTT. Translating it yields CATSRGQLNTEAFF. This sequence joins TRBV15 and TRBJ1-1; TRBD1 matches 7 bases. After removal of 5 bases from V and 0 bases from J, the junction contained 3 bases not matched to a gene. In germline, CDR1 is LNHNV, CDR2 YYDKDF (reference sequence). The CDR3 loop spans 14 amino acids. Complete variable domain (other parts from reference TRBV15 and TRBJ1-1): DAMVIQNPRYQVTQFGKPVTLSCSQTLNHNVMYWYQQKSSQAPKLLFHYYDKDFNNEADTPDNFQSRRPNTSFCFLDIRSPGLGDTAMYLCATSRGQLNTEAFFGQGTRLTVV.

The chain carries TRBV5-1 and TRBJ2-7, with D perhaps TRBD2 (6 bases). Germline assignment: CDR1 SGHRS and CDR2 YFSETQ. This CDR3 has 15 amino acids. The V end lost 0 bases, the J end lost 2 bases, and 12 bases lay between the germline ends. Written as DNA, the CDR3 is TGCGCCAGCAGCTTGGAGGCGGAGGGACCCTACGAGCAGTACTTC. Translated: CASSLEAEGPYEQYF.

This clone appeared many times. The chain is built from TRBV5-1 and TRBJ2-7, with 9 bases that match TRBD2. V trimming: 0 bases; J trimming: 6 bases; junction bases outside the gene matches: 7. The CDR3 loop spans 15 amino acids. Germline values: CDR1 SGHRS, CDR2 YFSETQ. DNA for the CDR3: TGCGCCAGCAGCTTGGAGGGCGGGAGGGCCCGCGAGCAGTACTTC. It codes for CASSLEGGRAREQYF.

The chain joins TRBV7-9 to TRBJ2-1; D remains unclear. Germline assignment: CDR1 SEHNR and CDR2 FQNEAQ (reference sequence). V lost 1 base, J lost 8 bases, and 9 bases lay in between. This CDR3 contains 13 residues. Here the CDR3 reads CASSLVVADEQFF. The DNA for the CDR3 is TGTGCCAGCAGCTTAGTTGTTGCGGATGAGCAGTTCTTC.

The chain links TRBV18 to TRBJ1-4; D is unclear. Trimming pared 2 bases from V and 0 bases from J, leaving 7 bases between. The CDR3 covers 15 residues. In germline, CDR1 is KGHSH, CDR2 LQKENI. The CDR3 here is CASSPEGATNEKLFF. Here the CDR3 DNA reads TGTGCCAGCTCACCAGAGGGAGCAACTAATGAAAAACTGTTTTTT.

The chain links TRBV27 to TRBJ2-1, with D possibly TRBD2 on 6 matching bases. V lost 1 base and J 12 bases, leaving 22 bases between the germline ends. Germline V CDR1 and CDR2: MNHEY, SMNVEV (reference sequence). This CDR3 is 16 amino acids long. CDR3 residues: CASSLWGGATSGAQFF. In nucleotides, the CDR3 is TGTGCCAGCAGTTTATGGGGCGGGGCTACCAGTGGCGCGCAGTTCTTC.

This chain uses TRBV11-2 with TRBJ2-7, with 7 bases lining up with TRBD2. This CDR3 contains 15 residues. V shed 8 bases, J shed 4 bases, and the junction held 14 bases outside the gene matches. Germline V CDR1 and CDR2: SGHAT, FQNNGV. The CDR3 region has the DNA TGTGCCAGCCAGTCTACCGGGAGGAACTCGTACGAGCAGTACTTC. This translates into CASQSTGRNSYEQYF. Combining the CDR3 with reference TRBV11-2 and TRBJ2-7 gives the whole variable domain EAGVAQSPRYKIIEKRQSVAFWCNPISGHATLYWYQQILGQGPKLLIQFQNNGVVDDSQLPKDRFSAERLKGVDSTLKIQPAKLEDSAVYLCASQSTGRNSYEQYFGPGTRLTVT.

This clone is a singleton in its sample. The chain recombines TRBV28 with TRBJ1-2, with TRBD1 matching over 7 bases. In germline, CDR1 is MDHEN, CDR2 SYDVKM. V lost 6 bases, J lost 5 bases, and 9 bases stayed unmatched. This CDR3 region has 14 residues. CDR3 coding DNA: TGTGCCAGCAGCCGAGGACAGGCTTGGTATGGCTACACCTTC. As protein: CASSRGQAWYGYTF.